This T cell receptor (beta chain) was captured by sequencing in a study of blood T cell repertoires in COVID-19. Study background: The United States, Italy and Spain were the sources of the acute and convalescent COVID-19 samples. T cells, B-cell-depleted T cells, or PBMCs provided the cDNA or gDNA that served as material.

This CDR3 is built from 12 residues. Germline lookup yields CDR1 ENHRY and CDR2 SYGVKD. V lost 1 base, J lost 6 bases, and 7 bases lay in between. This clone was seen a single time. As originally analysed: Counts of nucleated cells, estimated from reference gene primer amplification, were obtained. TCRdb's table, derived via immunoSEQ multiplex PCR, lists solely in-frame clones and lacks some. The V and J calls and clone size were taken over from that table, and D and trimming were inferred from the DNA. The sample gives around 73,000 clones, 84% of which show up once; around 28% is in the top ten. The V and J genes are TRBV10-3 and TRBJ2-7; D perhaps matches TRBD2 (5 bases). Sequencing was done on a sample of peripheral blood. This receptor was identified in a human donor in a cohort sampled during active COVID-19. CDR3 nucleotide sequence: TGTGCCATCAGTGAGTTGAGCGGCGAGCAGTACTTC. Residues: CAISELSGEQYF.